The 23 T cell receptor beta chains below were found in one sample sequenced in a study of long-term antiretroviral therapy in people with HIV. A v3.0 immunoSEQ assay was performed at survey level. Sequencing was performed with immunoSEQ multiplex PCR; in TCRdb, only in-frame clones are kept and a portion is missing. The sample consists of approximately 34,000 clones, about four fifths of them appearing once. The specimen comprised unsorted PBMCs, sampled 1 year after starting antiretroviral therapy. These receptors were obtained from a man between 18 and 35 years old with HIV.

This chain connects TRBV28 to TRBJ2-7, with D tentatively TRBD1 or TRBD2 (5 bases each). V gave up 5 bases and J gave up 3 bases, with 17 bases separating them. Germline V gene data show CDR1 as MDHEN and CDR2 as SYDVKM. The CDR3 runs to 15 residues. CDR3 in DNA: TGTGCCAGCAGTCCGGGGCAGGCAGGATACTACGAGCAGTACTTC. Amino acids: CASSPGQAGYYEQYF.

The chain combines TRBV5-1 with TRBJ2-1; 9 bases line up with TRBD2. The V segment lost 5 bases and the J segment 4 bases; nucleotides outside the gene matches: 13. The CDR3 has 17 amino acids. Germline V gene data show CDR1 as SGHRS and CDR2 as YFSETQ. CDR3 protein: CASRTSGGPRGYNEQFF. CDR3 sequence (DNA): TGCGCCAGCAGGACTAGCGGAGGGCCGCGGGGGTACAATGAGCAGTTCTTC.

The chain uses TRBV23-1 and TRBJ1-1; D ambiguous. TRBV23-1 is noted as an ORF with a role that remains uncertain. The CDR3 extends over 13 amino acids. V was pared by 3 bases and J by 7 bases, with 12 bases between. This CDR3 is CASSHPVEGEAFF. CDR3 nucleotide sequence: TGCGCCAGCAGTCACCCCGTGGAGGGTGAAGCTTTCTTT.

The gene calls are TRBV2 and TRBJ1-2; 7 positions agree with TRBD1. The CDR3 has 16 amino acids. Germline assignment: CDR1 SNHLY and CDR2 FYNNEI. With 2 bases clipped from V and 4 bases from J, the junction kept 10 bases outside the gene matches. The CDR3 region is CASSEWTGRNFYGYTF. CDR3 nucleotides: TGTGCCAGCAGTGAATGGACAGGACGAAATTTCTATGGCTACACCTTC.

The chain has TRBV19 and TRBJ1-1; TRBD1 matches 7 bases. The CDR3 runs to 11 residues. CDR1 and CDR2 (germline): LNHDA, SQIVND (reference sequence). The V gene end was trimmed by 9 bases and the J gene end by 6 bases; junction bases not matched to a gene: 4. Written as DNA, the CDR3 is TGTGCCAGCCAGGGGGTGGCTGAAGCTTTCTTT. This sequence encodes CASQGVAEAFF.

The CDR3: CASSYFGQNYGYTF. The CDR3 DNA sequence: TGTGCCAGCAGTTACTTCGGACAAAACTATGGCTACACCTTC. V is TRBV6-5 and J is TRBJ1-2; tentatively, D is TRBD1 (5 bases). Trimming pared 1 base from V and 2 bases from J, leaving 8 bases between. CDR3 length: 14 amino acids. Looked up from germline, CDR1 is MNHEY and CDR2 is SVGAGI.

This clone was picked up a small number of times. The rearrangement joins TRBV5-6 to TRBJ2-7; possible D gene TRBD1, 6 bases. From germline, CDR1 is SGHDT and CDR2 YYEEEE. The CDR3 is 14 amino acids. V shed 6 bases and J shed 2 bases, with 15 bases lying between them. The CDR3 nucleotides are TGTGCCAGCATCCCCCCAGGGGCGACCTACGAGCAGTACTTC. It codes for CASIPPGATYEQYF.

This rearrangement joins TRBV19 to TRBJ2-1; TRBD2 matches 7 bases. Germline V gene lookup returns CDR1 LNHDA and CDR2 SQIVND (reference sequence). The CDR3 spans 15 residues. V dropped 5 bases and J dropped 2; count of bases not matched to a gene: 6. CDR3 DNA: TGTGCCAGTAGTCCCTCGGCGGGGGCCTACAATGAGCAGTTCTTC. It codes for CASSPSAGAYNEQFF.

CDR3 residues: CASGRGDGYTF. In nucleotides, the CDR3 is TGTGCCAGCGGCAGGGGTGATGGCTACACCTTC. The J gene is TRBJ1-2, the V gene TRBV25-1; perhaps TRBD1 as D (6 bases). Per the germline V gene, CDR1 is MGHDK and CDR2 is SYGVNS. V lost 8 bases and J lost 6, with 10 bases in between. The CDR3 spans 11 residues.

CDR3 coding DNA: TGTGCCAGCAGCTCTACAGGGGGAAGTCGCGAGACCCAGTACTTC. Translation gives CASSSTGGSRETQYF. V gene TRBV7-9 combines with J gene TRBJ2-5; 8 positions agree with TRBD1. The V gene's germline CDR1 is SEHNR and CDR2 FQNEAQ (reference sequence). The V and J ends lost 4 bases and 5 bases, in that order; junction bases with no gene match: 9. The CDR3 runs to 15 residues.

The chain recombines TRBV4-2 with TRBJ2-5; 7 bases are shared with TRBD2. The CDR3 length is 16 residues. Germline V CDR1 and CDR2: LGHNA, YNFKEQ. The V and J ends lost 0 bases and 1 base, in that order; junction bases with no gene match: 5. CDR3: CASSQDHAGVQETQYF. In DNA form, the CDR3 reads TGTGCCAGCAGCCAAGACCACGCGGGGGTCCAAGAGACCCAGTACTTC.

This chain uses TRBV5-6 with TRBJ2-7, with 9 bases that match TRBD1. V shed 6 bases, J shed 4 bases, and the junction held 8 bases outside the gene matches. Germline-derived CDR1 and CDR2 are SGHDT and YYEEEE. This CDR3 region has 14 residues. As DNA, the CDR3 is TGTGCCAGCAACCTACAGGGGGCGGGTTACGAGCAGTACTTC. It specifies CASNLQGAGYEQYF.

In its sample, this clone was seen a few times. The CDR3 here is CASRLAGEGDNEQFF. CDR3 nucleotides: TGTGCCAGCCGACTAGCGGGAGAAGGGGACAATGAGCAGTTCTTC. The chain carries TRBV6-5 and TRBJ2-1; 12 bases align to TRBD2. The CDR3 length is 15 residues. Trimming cost V 8 bases and J 5 bases; bases outside gene matches: 7. Germline V CDR1 and CDR2: MNHEY, SVGAGI.

Notes on this clone: Distinct nucleotide sequences in the sample also encode this CDR3. V usage is TRBV5-4 and J usage is TRBJ1-1; no reliable D call. The CDR3 is 12 amino acids. CDR1 is SGHNT and CDR2 is YYREEE in the germline V gene (reference sequence). Trimming removed 0 bases at V and 0 bases at J, with 0 bases between. This CDR3 reads CASSLVNTEAFF. The CDR3 DNA is TGTGCCAGCAGCTTGGTGAACACTGAAGCTTTCTTT.

The chain links TRBV2 to TRBJ2-3; D is uncertain. The CDR3 is 11 amino acids. The germline V gene has CDR1 SNHLY and CDR2 FYNNEI. With 5 bases removed from V and 3 bases from J, the gap between germline ends came to 3 bases. The CDR3 protein is CASSPTDTQYF. CDR3 nucleotides: TGTGCCAGCAGTCCGACAGATACGCAGTATTTT.

This rearrangement joins TRBV27 to TRBJ2-1, with TRBD2 as a possible D gene (6 bases). Deletions cut 3 bases from V and 3 bases from J, with 9 bases between. In germline, CDR1 is MNHEY, CDR2 SMNVEV (reference sequence). The CDR3 is made up of 14 amino acids. This CDR3 reads CASSLSGLYNEQFF. The CDR3 coding sequence is TGTGCCAGCAGTTTGTCGGGACTCTACAATGAGCAGTTCTTC.

The chain links TRBV4-1 to TRBJ2-1; 7 positions agree with TRBD1. CDR3 size: 17 residues. V lost 0 bases to trimming and J lost 1 base; unmatched junction nucleotides: 6. The V gene's germline CDR1 is MGHRA and CDR2 YSYEKL. CDR3 sequence (DNA): TGCGCCAGCAGCCAAGAGGAGGACAGGCGATCCTACAATGAGCAGTTCTTC. Amino acid sequence: CASSQEEDRRSYNEQFF.

This chain uses TRBV9 with TRBJ2-7; 16 bases are a match to TRBD2. Trimming cost V 3 bases and J 4 bases; bases outside gene matches: 10. This CDR3 comprises 18 residues. Germline V gives CDR1 SGDLS, CDR2 YYNGEE. The DNA of the CDR3 is TGTGCCAGCAGCGCCGGGACTAGCGGGAGGGCCGAGAGTTACGAGCAGTACTTC. This encodes CASSAGTSGRAESYEQYF.

The V and J genes are TRBV9 and TRBJ1-2; no clear D gene. Between the trimmed V and J ends, which lost 4 bases and 7 bases, there was a span of 17 bases. Per germline, CDR1 SGDLS and CDR2 YYNGEE. This CDR3 is 14 amino acids long. The CDR3 here is CASSPGLASSGYTF. The CDR3 DNA follows: TGTGCCAGCAGCCCAGGACTGGCTAGTAGTGGCTACACCTTC.

The chain joins TRBV5-6 to TRBJ1-6; 10 bases line up with TRBD1. The CDR3 loop spans 16 amino acids. Germline trimming cut 4 bases from V and 8 bases from J; bases unmatched to any gene: 9. Germline V CDR1 and CDR2: SGHDT, YYEEEE. CDR3 nucleotide sequence: TGTGCCAGCAGCCAGCGGTCAGGGACAGGGGATTCACCCCTCCACTTT. This sequence encodes CASSQRSGTGDSPLHF.

This chain uses TRBV2 with TRBJ2-7; 7 bases are a match to TRBD1. The CDR3 covers 14 residues. V was clipped by 5 bases and J by 4 bases; unmatched bases: 8. Germline V lookup: CDR1 SNHLY, CDR2 FYNNEI. This chain's CDR3 is CASSHRDSKYEQYF. The DNA of the CDR3 is TGTGCCAGCAGTCACCGGGACAGTAAATACGAGCAGTACTTC. Full variable domain (outside the CDR3, taken from reference TRBV2 and TRBJ2-7): EPEVTQTPSHQVTQMGQEVILRCVPISNHLYFYWYRQILGQKVEFLVSFYNNEISEKSEIFDDQFSVERPDGSNFTLKIRSTKLEDSAMYFCASSHRDSKYEQYFGPGTRLTVT.

The V call is TRBV19, the J call TRBJ2-7; TRBD1 might be the D (5 bases). CDR1 and CDR2 (germline): LNHDA, SQIVND (reference sequence). The CDR3 loop spans 16 amino acids. Trimming took 4 bases from V and 5 from J, leaving 21 bases between them. DNA for the CDR3: TGTGCCAGTAGTACCTTACCAGGGAACATCCTCCACGAGCAGTACTTC. This encodes CASSTLPGNILHEQYF.

The CDR3 here is CASSIDRGDTGELFF. CDR3 nucleotide sequence: TGCGCCAGCAGCATCGACAGGGGTGACACCGGGGAGCTGTTTTTT. J is TRBJ2-2 and V is TRBV5-1, with TRBD1 identical over 8 bases. V lost 4 bases and J lost 3; bases outside the gene matches: 5. Germline V CDR1 and CDR2: SGHRS, YFSETQ. The CDR3 sequence is 15 residues long.